The present T cell receptor (beta chain) was sequenced within a study of Ad26.COV2.S vaccination and SARS-CoV-2 variants. Study results and caveats: Vaccinees displayed broader spike-specific TCR repertoires than placebo recipients.

CDR1 DFQATT and CDR2 SNEGSKA come from the germline V gene (reference sequence). Trimming removed 3 bases from V and 0 bases from J, with 15 bases in between. CDR3 length equals 15 residues. Sequenced by immunoSEQ multiplex PCR; TCRdb stores in-frame clones only, minus some. This sample yields around 340,000 clones, of which about 89% are seen a single time; approximately 5% belongs to the top ten. Sample treatment: around 19 received Ad26.COV2.S at low or high dose, single or two shots; a few received placebo; per-sample allocation not given. Collection of the samples took place on day 63 after the first injection of vaccine or placebo. About this clone itself: Its antigen is undetermined.

The rearrangement links TRBV20-1 to TRBJ2-7; D is perhaps TRBD1 (5 bases). Material: peripheral blood, obtained in a trial of Ad26.COV2.S vaccine versus placebo. The receptor comes from a person aged 18 to 65 who received the Ad26.COV2.S COVID-19 vaccine or a placebo. CDR3 nucleotide sequence: TGCAGTGCTAGTATTTGGACACCTGGCTCCTACGAGCAGTACTTC. Its translation: CSASIWTPGSYEQYF.